This TCR beta chain was sequenced for a study of blood T cell repertoires in COVID-19. The wider study: Material from acute and convalescent COVID-19 was sourced from the United States, Italy and Spain. T cells, B-cell-depleted T cells, or PBMCs supplied cDNA or gDNA.

Clones were read by immunoSEQ multiplex PCR, and TCRdb kept only the in-frame ones, dropping some. The sample lists 250,000 to 350,000 clones, about nine tenths occurring once. The source of this sequence is a woman aged 25-40 years with active or convalescent COVID-19. Source material: peripheral blood.

Here the CDR3 reads CATRNPGGGQNSPLHF. Here the CDR3 DNA reads TGTGCCACCAGGAATCCTGGAGGGGGCCAGAATTCACCCCTCCACTTT. The chain has TRBV15 and TRBJ1-6; 7 bases align to TRBD1. Per the germline V gene, CDR1 is LNHNV and CDR2 is YYDKDF (reference sequence). Trimming removed 6 bases from V and 7 bases from J; junction bases left unmatched: 12. The CDR3 loop spans 16 amino acids.